This passage covers 16 T cell receptor beta chains from one sample sequenced in a study of T cells in Graves' hyperthyroidism and ophthalmopathy. The CDR3 regions of TCR beta were amplified from RNA transcripts. RT-PCR in the first round (using the HTBI primer set) targeted the TCR CDR3. TCRdb analysed the multiplex PCR reads with MiXCR anew, one entry per CDR3 protein. The repertoire holds fewer than 750,000 distinct CDR3 sequences, with around 13% as singletons. Sequencing used blood. These receptors all stem from a woman between 45 and 60 years old with Graves' ophthalmopathy.

This clonotype has only a few counts. The chain has TRBV27 and TRBJ1-5; the D is unclear. CDR3 length: 16 amino acids. Germline lookup yields CDR1 MNHEY and CDR2 SMNVEV (reference sequence). The V end was cut by 5 bases, the J end by 0 bases, with 14 bases between. CDR3 nucleotides: TGTGCCAGCAGTCCCCAAGGGTTTTATAGCAATCAGCCCCAGCATTTT. It translates to CASSPQGFYSNQPQHF.

The CDR3 bases are TGCAGCGTTGAGAAAAGACGGCTAGCGAATAACTACAATGAGCAGTTCTTC. It is translated as CSVEKRRLANNYNEQFF. The chain recombines TRBV29-1 with TRBJ2-1, with D possibly being TRBD2 (6 bases). V lost 3 bases to trimming and J lost 3 bases, with 21 bases between them. The germline CDR1 and CDR2 sequences are SQVTM and ANQGSEA. This CDR3 region has 17 residues.

This clonotype was seen more than once but under ten times. The V call is TRBV20-1, the J call TRBJ2-6; TRBD1 aligns across 7 bases. V shed 1 base, J shed 2 bases, and the junction held 5 bases outside the gene matches. CDR1 is DFQATT and CDR2 is SNEGSKA in the germline V gene (reference sequence). The CDR3 spans 16 residues. CDR3 coding DNA: TGCAGTGCTAGAGGTCGACAGGGAACTGGGGCCAACGTCCTGACTTTC. Translated, it gives CSARGRQGTGANVLTF.

This clonotype was seen ten or more times. This rearrangement joins TRBV12-3 or TRBV12-4 to TRBJ2-1, with D uncertain. The CDR3 runs to 15 residues. Trimming cost V 6 bases and J 0 bases, with 12 bases left between them. The DNA for the CDR3 is TGTGCCAGCAGCCCCGTGGCGGTCTCCTACAATGAGCAGTTCTTC. Amino acids: CASSPVAVSYNEQFF.

V usage is TRBV7-9 and J usage is TRBJ2-2, with D possibly matching TRBD1 (5 bases). V was pared by 5 bases and J by 4 bases, with 17 bases between. Per germline, CDR1 SEHNR and CDR2 FQNEAQ (reference sequence). This CDR3 region has 16 residues. The CDR3 loop is CASSTHQGGPTGELFF. The CDR3 nucleotides are TGTGCCAGCAGCACCCATCAGGGCGGACCCACCGGGGAGCTGTTTTTT.

This clonotype was seen ten or more times. V usage is TRBV6-2 or TRBV6-3 and J usage is TRBJ2-7, with 14 bases identical to TRBD2. The germline CDR1 and CDR2 sequences are MNHEY and SVGEGT. The CDR3 is made up of 17 amino acids. Trimming cost V 2 bases and J 6 bases; bases outside gene matches: 9. The CDR3: CASSYPLGLAGEGEQYF. The DNA for the CDR3 is TGTGCCAGCAGTTACCCGCTGGGACTAGCGGGAGAGGGCGAGCAGTACTTC.

This clonotype was seen at least ten times. The chain employs TRBV20-1 and TRBJ2-1, with D perhaps matching TRBD2 (5 bases). This CDR3 spans 13 amino acids. Germline V lookup: CDR1 DFQATT, CDR2 SNEGSKA (reference sequence). V was clipped by 3 bases and J by 4 bases, with 10 bases between them. As DNA, the CDR3 is TGCAGTGCTAGGGGGAGAACGTACAATGAGCAGTTCTTC. Protein product: CSARGRTYNEQFF.

This clonotype was observed at least ten times. The rearrangement joins TRBV20-1 to TRBJ1-1, with D possibly matching TRBD1 (5 bases). Germline values: CDR1 DFQATT, CDR2 SNEGSKA (reference sequence). This CDR3 has 13 residues. V dropped 5 bases and J dropped 5 bases, with 15 bases sitting between them. This chain's CDR3 is CSAPLEGLTEAFF. The DNA for the CDR3 is TGCAGTGCTCCTCTGGAGGGGCTTACTGAAGCTTTCTTT.

This clonotype was seen ten or more times. This sequence joins TRBV27 and TRBJ2-3; D remains unclear. The CDR3 covers 16 residues. Germline CDR1 MNHEY, CDR2 SMNVEV (reference sequence). Deletions cut 7 bases from V and 0 bases from J, with 17 bases between. Here the CDR3 reads CASTHSSRYSTDTQYF. DNA of the CDR3: TGTGCCAGCACCCACTCTTCTAGGTATAGCACAGATACGCAGTATTTT.

In DNA form, the CDR3 reads TGTGCCAGCAGTCGCAGGGACAATCAGCCCCAGCATTTT. Amino acid sequence: CASSRRDNQPQHF. The chain uses TRBV6-1 and TRBJ1-5; weak D call: TRBD1 (5 bases). V lost 5 bases, J lost 3 bases, and 8 bases lay in between. The germline gives CDR1 MNHNS, CDR2 SASEGT. There are 13 residues in the CDR3.

This clonotype was found many times. The V gene is TRBV10-3, the J gene TRBJ2-2; TRBD1 matches 7 bases. The junction had 3 bases not matched to a gene; V was cut back by 8 bases and J by 0 bases. CDR3 length: 14 residues. CDR1 and CDR2 (germline): ENHRY, SYGVKD. The CDR3 sequence is CAIAGTANTGELFF. CDR3 bases: TGTGCCATCGCCGGGACAGCGAACACCGGGGAGCTGTTTTTT.

This clonotype occurred many times. This chain joins TRBV18 and TRBJ2-3, with no clear D. V was cut by 3 bases and J by 0 bases, with 7 bases left in between. The CDR3 covers 14 residues. From germline, CDR1 is KGHSH and CDR2 LQKENI. CDR3 nucleotides: TGTGCCAGCTCACCCCGCAGCAGCACAGATACGCAGTATTTT. Protein: CASSPRSSTDTQYF.

This clonotype has at least ten counts. The chain couples TRBV20-1 to TRBJ2-7; 11 positions match TRBD2. V trimming: 3 bases; J trimming: 5 bases; junction bases outside the gene matches: 6. CDR1 and CDR2 from the germline V gene are DFQATT and SNEGSKA (reference sequence). The CDR3 runs to 14 residues. As DNA, the CDR3 is TGCAGTGCTAGGTTAGCGGGAGGGCCGGACGAGCAGTACTTC. Translated: CSARLAGGPDEQYF.

This clonotype was recorded at least ten times. The V and J genes are TRBV7-3 and TRBJ2-1; the D gene could be TRBD1 or TRBD2 (6 bases each). CDR1 is SGHTA, CDR2 FQGTGA, per germline. CDR3 length equals 15 residues. Deletions cut 1 base from V and 8 bases from J, with 15 bases between. Here the CDR3 reads CASSLMARRGDEQFF. CDR3 nucleotide sequence: TGTGCCAGCAGCTTAATGGCACGAAGGGGGGATGAGCAGTTCTTC.

The CDR3 spells CASSQGDRGGSDTQYF. The CDR3 DNA reads TGCGCCAGCAGCCAAGGGGACAGGGGAGGGTCAGATACGCAGTATTTT. This rearrangement joins TRBV4-3 to TRBJ2-3, with 10 bases that match TRBD1. The CDR3 covers 16 residues. The germline V gene has CDR1 LGHNA and CDR2 YSLEER. With 1 base clipped from V and 4 bases from J, the junction kept 5 bases outside the gene matches.

There are many counts of this clonotype. The rearrangement uses TRBV12-3 or TRBV12-4 and TRBJ2-3, with 13 bases that match TRBD2. The CDR3 runs to 15 residues. Unmatched junction bases numbered 4, after V lost 6 bases and J lost 4 bases. The CDR3 region has the DNA TGTGCCAGCAGCCGGACTAGCGGGAGCTCAGATACGCAGTATTTT. Protein sequence: CASSRTSGSSDTQYF.